This entry lists 25 T cell receptor beta chains sequenced from one sample in a study of regulatory T cells in long-lasting Graves disease. Time point specified: persistent/refractory GD, antithyroid drugs over 5 years with positive TRAb. Isolated PBMC RNA provided the starting material for the TCR library. For TCR beta, libraries came from iRepertoire HTBI primers and Arm-PCR of CDR3 regions. MiXCR was run by TCRdb on the multiplex PCR reads, yielding one entry per CDR3 protein. In the table there are approximately 690,000 distinct CDR3 sequences, 30% of which are singletons. The sample was peripheral blood mononuclear cells (PBMCs), taken when the disease was refractory, from a patient treated with antithyroid drugs. These receptors all stem from a female donor with Graves disease.

V usage is TRBV28 and J usage is TRBJ2-1; 8 bases line up with TRBD1. The CDR3 is made up of 11 amino acids. After removal of 10 bases from V and 6 bases from J, the junction contained 2 bases not matched to a gene. Germline loops: CDR1 MDHEN, CDR2 SYDVKM. The CDR3 nucleotides are TGTGCCACGACAGGGGCCAATGAGCAGTTCTTC. As protein: CATTGANEQFF.

In its sample, this clonotype was seen a few times. The chain is built from TRBV5-1 and TRBJ1-4, with D unresolved. Germline CDR1 and CDR2: SGHRS and YFSETQ. CDR3 length: 15 residues. The V and J ends lost 2 bases and 0 bases respectively, with 8 bases between them. CDR3 sequence reads: CASSFDGTTNEKLFF. The CDR3 nucleotides are TGCGCCAGCAGCTTCGACGGAACAACTAATGAAAAACTGTTTTTT.

There are a few counts of this clonotype. The chain employs TRBV24-1 and TRBJ1-1; D perhaps matches TRBD1 (6 bases). CDR1 KGHDR and CDR2 SFDVKD come from the germline V gene. V lost 3 bases and J 6 bases, leaving 13 bases between the germline ends. The CDR3 covers 14 residues. DNA for the CDR3: TGTGCCACCAGTGATGGGGGCAGGGGCGCTGAAGCTTTCTTT. Protein product: CATSDGGRGAEAFF.

This clonotype was recorded many times. V and J are TRBV7-9 and TRBJ1-2; D may be TRBD1 (5 bases). This CDR3 comprises 13 residues. V shed 5 bases and J shed 3 bases, with 10 bases lying between them. CDR1 SEHNR and CDR2 FQNEAQ come from the germline V gene (reference sequence). The chain's CDR3 is CASSQTRDYGYTF. In DNA, the CDR3 is TGTGCCAGCAGCCAGACCAGGGACTATGGCTACACCTTC.

There are a few counts of this clonotype. The V call is TRBV20-1, the J call TRBJ2-5; TRBD1 aligns across 10 bases. The V gene's germline CDR1 is DFQATT and CDR2 SNEGSKA (reference sequence). Losses at the gene ends were 5 bases for V and 5 bases for J; bases not matched to a gene: 2. The CDR3 length is 12 residues. The CDR3: CSAQDRGETQYF. The CDR3, as DNA: TGCAGTGCTCAGGACAGGGGGGAGACCCAGTACTTC.

The chain combines TRBV29-1 with TRBJ1-2; unclear D gene. CDR3 length: 11 residues. CDR1 and CDR2 (germline): SQVTM, ANQGSEA. Trimming took 6 bases from V and 8 from J, leaving 13 bases between them. The CDR3 bases are TGCAGCGTCCGAAGATCGGGCGGCTACACCTTC. It specifies CSVRRSGGYTF.

This clonotype came up a few times. The chain carries TRBV7-9 and TRBJ1-1; TRBD1 matches at 9 bases. CDR1 is SEHNR and CDR2 is FQNEAQ in the germline V gene (reference sequence). The V and J ends lost 5 bases and 4 bases, in that order; junction bases with no gene match: 5. The CDR3 extends over 14 amino acids. CDR3 loop: CASSPSTGGTEAFF. CDR3 DNA: TGTGCCAGCAGCCCGTCGACAGGGGGCACTGAAGCTTTCTTT.

This clonotype was detected a few times. The V call is TRBV6-1, the J call TRBJ1-5; 7 nucleotides line up with TRBD1. Trimming cost V 5 bases and J 5 bases; bases outside gene matches: 9. CDR1 MNHNS and CDR2 SASEGT come from the germline V gene. The CDR3 has 15 residues. The CDR3 DNA reads as TGTGCCAGCAGTCAAAACAGGGGCGGTTATCAGCCCCAGCATTTT. Translated, it gives CASSQNRGGYQPQHF.

This chain links TRBV5-1 with TRBJ1-1; the D gene is possibly TRBD1 (6 bases). This CDR3 comprises 14 residues. Germline CDR1 and CDR2: SGHRS and YFSETQ. V was shortened by 9 bases and J by 0 bases, with 15 bases between the two germline ends. The CDR3, as DNA: TGCGCCACCGCTATGGGACACCTGAACACTGAAGCTTTCTTT. Its translation is CATAMGHLNTEAFF.

This clonotype was observed a few times. V gene TRBV10-3 combines with J gene TRBJ1-1; maybe TRBD1 (5 bases). The length of the CDR3 is 16 residues. V lost 0 bases to trimming and J lost 1 base, with 12 bases between them. CDR1 and CDR2 (germline): ENHRY, SYGVKD. The CDR3 region is CAISESAGTGNTEAFF. The CDR3 DNA is TGTGCCATCAGTGAGTCCGCTGGGACGGGGAACACTGAAGCTTTCTTT.

The V and J genes are TRBV6-5 and TRBJ1-3; D ambiguous. Looked up from germline, CDR1 is MNHEY and CDR2 is SVGAGI. V gave up 0 bases and J gave up 0 bases, with 18 bases separating them. CDR3 length equals 19 residues. CDR3 nucleotides: TGTGCCAGCAGTTACTCTGGGGAGCGCTCAAGGCACTCTGGAAACACCATATATTTT. It encodes CASSYSGERSRHSGNTIYF.

The table lists this clonotype with a few counts. This chain joins TRBV3-1 and TRBJ2-2; possible D gene TRBD1, 6 bases. CDR3 size: 18 residues. CDR1 and CDR2 (germline): LGHDT, YNNKEL (reference sequence). Deletions cut 0 bases from V and 0 bases from J, with 14 bases between. CDR3 protein: CASSQDPSGHANTGELFF. CDR3 in DNA: TGTGCCAGCAGCCAAGACCCCTCGGGACACGCGAACACCGGGGAGCTGTTTTTT.

This sequence joins TRBV20-1 and TRBJ2-7; D perhaps matches TRBD1 (6 bases). The CDR3 totals 14 residues. V lost 2 bases to trimming and J lost 2 bases, with 13 bases between them. Germline V CDR1 and CDR2: DFQATT, SNEGSKA (reference sequence). The DNA of the CDR3 is TGCAGTGCTAGATCTGGCAGGGGCCCCTACGAGCAGTACTTC. It translates to CSARSGRGPYEQYF.

Only a few counts were recorded for this clonotype. The chain couples TRBV6-1 to TRBJ2-7, with 10 bases identical to TRBD2. Germline loops: CDR1 MNHNS, CDR2 SASEGT. This CDR3 spans 17 amino acids. The J segment lost 0 bases and the V segment lost 5 bases, leaving 10 bases of the junction unmatched. CDR3 region: CASSPIGLAEYSYEQYF. In nucleotides, the CDR3 is TGTGCCAGCAGTCCCATAGGACTAGCGGAGTACTCCTACGAGCAGTACTTC.

This clonotype was picked up a small number of times. The V and J genes are TRBV28 and TRBJ2-5; D uncertain. Germline lookup yields CDR1 MDHEN and CDR2 SYDVKM. The germline V and J ends were trimmed by 4 bases and 1 base, with 16 bases remaining between them. The CDR3 has 16 residues. Here the CDR3 DNA reads TGTGCCAGCAGTTACGACTCTAGGGCCCTCCAAGAGACCCAGTACTTC. It translates to CASSYDSRALQETQYF.

This rearrangement joins TRBV5-1 to TRBJ1-1, with 8 positions matching TRBD1. Losses at the gene ends were 6 bases for V and 1 base for J; bases not matched to a gene: 8. The germline CDR1 and CDR2 sequences are SGHRS and YFSETQ. This CDR3 spans 15 amino acids. The CDR3 protein is CASTTDRARNTEAFF. CDR3 nucleotides: TGCGCCAGCACCACGGACAGGGCCCGGAACACTGAAGCTTTCTTT. Filled out from reference TRBV5-1 and TRBJ1-1, the complete variable domain reads KAGVTQTPRYLIKTRGQQVTLSCSPISGHRSVSWYQQTPGQGLQFLFEYFSETQRNKGNFPGRFSGRQFSNSRSEMNVSTLELGDSALYLCASTTDRARNTEAFFGQGTRLTVV.

The chain uses TRBV29-1 and TRBJ2-7, with 7 bases fitting TRBD1. The V segment lost 4 bases and the J segment 0 bases; nucleotides outside the gene matches: 3. The CDR3 length is 13 residues. CDR1 is SQVTM, CDR2 ANQGSEA, per germline. CDR3 residues: CSVGGTDSYEQYF. The CDR3 DNA is TGCAGCGTTGGGGGGACAGACTCCTACGAGCAGTACTTC.

This clonotype has just a few counts. The V call is TRBV4-1, the J call TRBJ1-2; the match to TRBD1 covers 8 bases. Germline V gene sequence: CDR1 MGHRA, CDR2 YSYEKL. The CDR3 runs to 16 residues. V shed 0 bases, J shed 4 bases, and the junction held 7 bases outside the gene matches. The CDR3 loop reads CASSQDPDRAAYGYTF. CDR3 sequence (DNA): TGCGCCAGCAGCCAAGATCCGGACAGGGCCGCCTATGGCTACACCTTC.

The chain has TRBV5-1 and TRBJ2-7; 12 nucleotides match TRBD2. The germline V gene has CDR1 SGHRS and CDR2 YFSETQ. CDR3 length equals 15 residues. With V trimmed by 5 bases and J by 6 bases, 9 bases remained unmatched. The DNA for the CDR3 is TGCGCCAGCAGTATGAGACTAGCGGGAGTGCGCGAGCAGTACTTC. Translation: CASSMRLAGVREQYF.

The rearrangement joins TRBV12-3 or TRBV12-4 to TRBJ2-1; perhaps TRBD2 as D (5 bases). Trimming cost V 4 bases and J 7 bases, with 17 bases left between them. The CDR3 covers 15 residues. The CDR3 protein is CASSSFLVRDNEQFF. The CDR3 DNA reads TGTGCCAGCAGTTCTTTTCTAGTGAGGGATAATGAGCAGTTCTTC.

This clonotype has a handful of counts. The chain couples TRBV6-1 to TRBJ1-1; D not certain. CDR3 length: 15 residues. Germline values: CDR1 MNHNS, CDR2 SASEGT. V gave up 8 bases and J gave up 0 bases, with 16 bases separating them. CDR3 residues: CASGSLFGMNTEAFF. The CDR3 nucleotides read TGTGCCAGCGGCTCCCTATTTGGGATGAACACTGAAGCTTTCTTT.

V is TRBV3-1 and J is TRBJ1-4, with a tentative D call TRBD1 (6 bases). Germline-derived CDR1 and CDR2 are LGHDT and YNNKEL (reference sequence). The CDR3 extends over 14 amino acids. Trimming removed 5 bases at V and 5 bases at J, with 12 bases between. In DNA, the CDR3 is TGTGCCAGCAGCGGGGGGCAGCCGAATGAAAAACTGTTTTTT. Protein sequence: CASSGGQPNEKLFF.

At least ten counts were recorded for this clonotype. The V call is TRBV2, the J call TRBJ1-5; 8 bases line up with TRBD1. There are 15 residues in the CDR3. V lost 3 bases to trimming and J lost 6 bases; unmatched junction nucleotides: 7. Germline CDR1 reads SNHLY; CDR2 reads FYNNEI. The DNA of the CDR3 is TGTGCCAGCAGTGACGGGACAGGATTTGGTCAGCCCCAGCATTTT. Residues: CASSDGTGFGQPQHF.

This clonotype was counted only a few times. The rearrangement links TRBV20-1 to TRBJ1-5, with D possibly being TRBD1 (5 bases). Trimming removed 3 bases at V and 6 bases at J, with 21 bases between. Per the germline V gene, CDR1 is DFQATT and CDR2 is SNEGSKA (reference sequence). The CDR3 length is 16 residues. The CDR3 spells CSARETGTPWGQPQHF. The CDR3 DNA reads as TGCAGTGCTAGGGAAACCGGGACTCCTTGGGGTCAGCCCCAGCATTTT.

This chain links TRBV10-3 with TRBJ1-1, with D perhaps matching TRBD1 (6 bases). Germline lookup yields CDR1 ENHRY and CDR2 SYGVKD. V was pared by 9 bases and J by 3 bases, with 14 bases between. This CDR3 has 13 residues. The CDR3 DNA reads TGTGCCATATCTCAGGGGCTCGACACTGAAGCTTTCTTT. This gives the protein CAISQGLDTEAFF.